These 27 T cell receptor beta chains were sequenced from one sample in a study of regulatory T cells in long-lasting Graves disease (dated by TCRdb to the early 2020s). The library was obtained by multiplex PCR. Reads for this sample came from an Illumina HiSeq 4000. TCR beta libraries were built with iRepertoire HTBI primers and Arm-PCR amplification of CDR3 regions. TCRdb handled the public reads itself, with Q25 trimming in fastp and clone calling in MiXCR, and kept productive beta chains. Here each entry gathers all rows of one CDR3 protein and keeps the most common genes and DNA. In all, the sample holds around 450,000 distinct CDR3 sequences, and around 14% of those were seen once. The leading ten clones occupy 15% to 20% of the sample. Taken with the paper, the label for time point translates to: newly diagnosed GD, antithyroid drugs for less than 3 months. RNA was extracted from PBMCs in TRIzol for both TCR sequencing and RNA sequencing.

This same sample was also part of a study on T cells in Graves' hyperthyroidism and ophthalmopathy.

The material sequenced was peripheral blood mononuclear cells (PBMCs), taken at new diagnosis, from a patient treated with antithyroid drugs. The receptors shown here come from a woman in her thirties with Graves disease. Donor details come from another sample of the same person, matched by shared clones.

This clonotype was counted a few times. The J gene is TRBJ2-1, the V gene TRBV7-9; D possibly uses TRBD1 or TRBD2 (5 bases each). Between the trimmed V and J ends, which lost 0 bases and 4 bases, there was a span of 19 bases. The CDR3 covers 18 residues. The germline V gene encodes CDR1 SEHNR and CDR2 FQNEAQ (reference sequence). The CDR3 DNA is TGTGCCAGCAGCTTAGCTAAACCGGGACCAACGGAGTACAATGAGCAGTTCTTC. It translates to CASSLAKPGPTEYNEQFF.

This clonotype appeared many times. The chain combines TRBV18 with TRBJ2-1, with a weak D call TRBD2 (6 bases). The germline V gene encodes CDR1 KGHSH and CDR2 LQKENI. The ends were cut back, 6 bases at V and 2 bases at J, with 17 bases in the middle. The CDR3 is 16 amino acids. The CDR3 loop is CASSQPGVKAYNEQFF. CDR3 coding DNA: TGTGCCAGCTCGCAACCGGGAGTTAAGGCCTACAATGAGCAGTTCTTC. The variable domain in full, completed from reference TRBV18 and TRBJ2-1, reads NAGVMQNPRHLVRRRGQEARLRCSPMKGHSHVYWYRQLPEEGLKFMVYLQKENIIDESGMPKERFSAEFPKEGPSILRIQQVVRGDSAAYFCASSQPGVKAYNEQFFGPGTRLTVL.

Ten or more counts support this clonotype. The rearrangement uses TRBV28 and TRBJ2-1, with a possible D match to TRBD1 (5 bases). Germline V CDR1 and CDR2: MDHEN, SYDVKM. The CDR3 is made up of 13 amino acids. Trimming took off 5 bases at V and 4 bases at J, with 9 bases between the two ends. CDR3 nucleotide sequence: TGTGCCAGCAGTCCCCGACAGTACAATGAGCAGTTCTTC. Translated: CASSPRQYNEQFF.

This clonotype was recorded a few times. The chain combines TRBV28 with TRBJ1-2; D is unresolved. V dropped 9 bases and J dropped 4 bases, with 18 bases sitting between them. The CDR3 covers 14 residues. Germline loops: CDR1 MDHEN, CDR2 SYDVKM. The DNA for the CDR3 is TGTGCCAGTATCCCCGGGAACAAGTTCTATGGCTACACCTTC. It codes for CASIPGNKFYGYTF.

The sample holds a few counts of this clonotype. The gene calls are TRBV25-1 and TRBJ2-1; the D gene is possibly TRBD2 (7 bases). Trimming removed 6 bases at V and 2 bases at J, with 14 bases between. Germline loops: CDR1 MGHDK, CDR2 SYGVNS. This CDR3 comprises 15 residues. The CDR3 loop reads CASSEGGGPYNEQFF. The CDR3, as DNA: TGTGCCAGCAGCGAGGGAGGGGGGCCCTACAATGAGCAGTTCTTC.

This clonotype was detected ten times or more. The CDR3: CSAIGTWGNTIYF. The CDR3, as DNA: TGCAGTGCAATAGGGACGTGGGGAAACACCATATATTTT. V gene TRBV20-1 combines with J gene TRBJ1-3; a possible D gene is TRBD1 (5 bases). Trimming shortened V by 6 bases and J by 4 bases, and 13 bases separated the two germline ends. The germline V gene encodes CDR1 DFQATT and CDR2 SNEGSKA (reference sequence). This CDR3 contains 13 residues.

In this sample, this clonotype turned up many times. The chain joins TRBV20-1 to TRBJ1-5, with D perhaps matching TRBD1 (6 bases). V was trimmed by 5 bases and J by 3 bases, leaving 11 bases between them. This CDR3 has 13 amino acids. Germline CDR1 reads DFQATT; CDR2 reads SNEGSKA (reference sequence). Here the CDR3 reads CSAGYRVNQPQHF. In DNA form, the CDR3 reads TGCAGTGCTGGATACAGGGTCAATCAGCCCCAGCATTTT.

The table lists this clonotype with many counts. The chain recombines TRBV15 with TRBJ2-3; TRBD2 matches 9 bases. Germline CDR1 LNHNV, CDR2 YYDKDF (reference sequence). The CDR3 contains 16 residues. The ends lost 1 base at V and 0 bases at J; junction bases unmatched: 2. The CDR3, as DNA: TGTGCCACCAGCAGAGGTACTAGCGGGAGCACAGATACGCAGTATTTT. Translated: CATSRGTSGSTDTQYF.

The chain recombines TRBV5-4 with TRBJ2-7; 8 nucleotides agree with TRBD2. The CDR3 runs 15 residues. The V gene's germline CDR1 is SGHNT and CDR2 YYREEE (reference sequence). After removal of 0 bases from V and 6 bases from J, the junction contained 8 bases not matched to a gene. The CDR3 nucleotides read TGTGCCAGCAGCTTGGCCAAAGGACTAGCAGGCGAGCAGTACTTC. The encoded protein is CASSLAKGLAGEQYF.

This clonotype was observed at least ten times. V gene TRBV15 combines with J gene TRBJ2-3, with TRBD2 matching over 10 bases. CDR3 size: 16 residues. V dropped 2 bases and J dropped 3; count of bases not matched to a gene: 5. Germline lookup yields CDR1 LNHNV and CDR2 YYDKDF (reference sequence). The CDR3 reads CATSRPIAGGTDTQYF. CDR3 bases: TGTGCCACCAGCAGACCAATAGCGGGAGGTACAGATACGCAGTATTTT.

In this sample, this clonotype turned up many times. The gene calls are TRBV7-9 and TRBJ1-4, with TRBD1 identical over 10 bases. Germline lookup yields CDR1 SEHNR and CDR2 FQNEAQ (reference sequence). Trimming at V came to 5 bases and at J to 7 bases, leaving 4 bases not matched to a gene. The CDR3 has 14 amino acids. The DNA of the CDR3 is TGTGCCAGCAGCGATGGGACAGGGGTTGAAAAACTGTTTTTT. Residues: CASSDGTGVEKLFF.

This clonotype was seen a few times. The CDR3 here is CASSQDPGTSGHTDTQYF. The DNA for the CDR3 is TGCGCCAGCAGCCAAGATCCCGGGACTAGCGGACACACAGATACGCAGTATTTT. The rearrangement links TRBV4-1 to TRBJ2-3, with TRBD2 matching over 11 bases. CDR1 MGHRA and CDR2 YSYEKL come from the germline V gene. The CDR3 contains 18 residues. V lost 0 bases to trimming and J lost 2 bases; unmatched junction nucleotides: 7.

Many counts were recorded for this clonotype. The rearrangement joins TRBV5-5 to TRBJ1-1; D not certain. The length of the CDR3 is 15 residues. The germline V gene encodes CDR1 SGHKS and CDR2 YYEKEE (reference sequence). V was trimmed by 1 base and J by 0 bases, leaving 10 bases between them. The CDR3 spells CASSLSRLLNTEAFF. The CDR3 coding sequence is TGTGCCAGCAGCTTGTCTAGGCTTTTGAACACTGAAGCTTTCTTT. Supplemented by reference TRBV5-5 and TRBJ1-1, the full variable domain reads DAGVTQSPTHLIKTRGQQVTLRCSPISGHKSVSWYQQVLGQGPQFIFQYYEKEERGRGNFPDRFSARQFPNYSSELNVNALLLGDSALYLCASSLSRLLNTEAFFGQGTRLTVV.

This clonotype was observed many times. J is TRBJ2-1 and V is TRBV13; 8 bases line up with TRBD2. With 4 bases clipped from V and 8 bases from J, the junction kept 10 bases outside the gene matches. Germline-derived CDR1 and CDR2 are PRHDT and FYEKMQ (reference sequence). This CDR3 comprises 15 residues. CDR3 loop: CASSSRGTRKDEQFF. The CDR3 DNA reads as TGTGCCAGCAGCTCGCGAGGGACTAGGAAGGATGAGCAGTTCTTC.

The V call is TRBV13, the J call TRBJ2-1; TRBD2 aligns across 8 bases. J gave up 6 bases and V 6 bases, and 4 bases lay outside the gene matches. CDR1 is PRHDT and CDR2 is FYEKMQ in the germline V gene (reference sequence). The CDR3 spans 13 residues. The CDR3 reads CASSFGTSNEQFF. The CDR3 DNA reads TGTGCCAGCAGTTTCGGGACTAGCAATGAGCAGTTCTTC.

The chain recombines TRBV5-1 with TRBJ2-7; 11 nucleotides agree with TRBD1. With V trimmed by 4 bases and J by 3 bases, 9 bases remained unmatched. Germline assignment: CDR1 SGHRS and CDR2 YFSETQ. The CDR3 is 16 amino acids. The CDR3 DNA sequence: TGCGCCAGCAGCATCGAACGGACAGGGGGCCTCTACGAGCAGTACTTC. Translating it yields CASSIERTGGLYEQYF.

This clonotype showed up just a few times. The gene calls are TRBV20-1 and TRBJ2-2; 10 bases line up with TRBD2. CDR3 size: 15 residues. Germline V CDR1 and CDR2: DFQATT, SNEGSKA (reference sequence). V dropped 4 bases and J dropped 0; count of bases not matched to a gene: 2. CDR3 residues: CSAKGLASNTGELFF. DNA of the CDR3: TGCAGTGCTAAGGGACTAGCGTCGAACACCGGGGAGCTGTTTTTT.

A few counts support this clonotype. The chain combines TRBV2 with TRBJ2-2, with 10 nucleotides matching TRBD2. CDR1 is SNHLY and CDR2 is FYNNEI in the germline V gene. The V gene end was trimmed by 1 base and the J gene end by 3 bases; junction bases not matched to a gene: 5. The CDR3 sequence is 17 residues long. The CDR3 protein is CASSEGLAGVHTGELFF. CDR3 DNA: TGTGCCAGCAGTGAAGGGCTAGCGGGAGTTCACACCGGGGAGCTGTTTTTT.

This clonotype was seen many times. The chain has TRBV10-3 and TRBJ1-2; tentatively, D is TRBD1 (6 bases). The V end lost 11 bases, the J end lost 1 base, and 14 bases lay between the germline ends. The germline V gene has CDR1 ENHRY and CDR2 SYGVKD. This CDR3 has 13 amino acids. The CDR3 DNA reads TGTGCCTCCAGGGGACCGCTTAACTATGGCTACACCTTC. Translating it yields CASRGPLNYGYTF.

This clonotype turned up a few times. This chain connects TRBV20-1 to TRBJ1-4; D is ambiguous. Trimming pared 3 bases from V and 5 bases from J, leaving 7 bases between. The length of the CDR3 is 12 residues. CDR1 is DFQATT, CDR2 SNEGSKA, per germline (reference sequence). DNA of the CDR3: TGCAGTGCTAGCTCCAGCAATGAAAAACTGTTTTTT. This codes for CSASSSNEKLFF.

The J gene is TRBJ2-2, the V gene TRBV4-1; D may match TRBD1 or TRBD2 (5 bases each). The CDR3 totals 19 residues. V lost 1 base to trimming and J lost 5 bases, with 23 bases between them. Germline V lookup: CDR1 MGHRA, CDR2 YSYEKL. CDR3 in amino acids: CASSQGHLKGKSGTGELFF. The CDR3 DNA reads TGCGCCAGCAGCCAAGGTCATCTCAAGGGGAAGTCGGGGACCGGGGAGCTGTTTTTT.

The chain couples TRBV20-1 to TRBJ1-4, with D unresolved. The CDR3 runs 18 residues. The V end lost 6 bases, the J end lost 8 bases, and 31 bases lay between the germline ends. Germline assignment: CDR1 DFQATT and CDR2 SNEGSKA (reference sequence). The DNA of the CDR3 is TGCAGTGCCGAGATGTTGGGTATCGGAACGGCAGCTCACGAAAAACTGTTTTTT. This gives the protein CSAEMLGIGTAAHEKLFF.

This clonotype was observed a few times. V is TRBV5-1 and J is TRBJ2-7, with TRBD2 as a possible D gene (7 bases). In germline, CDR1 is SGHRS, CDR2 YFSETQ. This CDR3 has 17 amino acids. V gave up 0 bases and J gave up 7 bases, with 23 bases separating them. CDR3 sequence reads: CASSLETRGGVRGEQYF. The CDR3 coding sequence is TGCGCCAGCAGCTTGGAAACCAGGGGAGGGGTTCGTGGAGAGCAGTACTTC.

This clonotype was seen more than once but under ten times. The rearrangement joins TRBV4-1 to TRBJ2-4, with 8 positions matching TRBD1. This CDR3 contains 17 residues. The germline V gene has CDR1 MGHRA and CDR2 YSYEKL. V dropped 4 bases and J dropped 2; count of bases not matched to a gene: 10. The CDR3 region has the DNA TGCGCCAGCAGCCGACTTCAGGGGGCTTTGTCCAAAAACATTCAGTACTTC. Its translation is CASSRLQGALSKNIQYF.

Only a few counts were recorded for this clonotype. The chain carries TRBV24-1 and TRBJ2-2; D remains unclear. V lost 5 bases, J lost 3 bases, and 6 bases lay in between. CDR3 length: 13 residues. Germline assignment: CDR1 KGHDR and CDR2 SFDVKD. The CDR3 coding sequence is TGTGCCACCAGTGTCGGTTACACCGGGGAGCTGTTTTTT. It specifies CATSVGYTGELFF.

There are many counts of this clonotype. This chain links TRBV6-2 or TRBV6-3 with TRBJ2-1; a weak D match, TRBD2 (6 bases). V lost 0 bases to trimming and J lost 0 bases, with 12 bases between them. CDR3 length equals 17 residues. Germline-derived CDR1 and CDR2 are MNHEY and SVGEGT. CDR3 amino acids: CASSYSPGLSSYNEQFF. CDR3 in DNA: TGTGCCAGCAGTTACTCTCCGGGACTTAGCTCCTACAATGAGCAGTTCTTC.

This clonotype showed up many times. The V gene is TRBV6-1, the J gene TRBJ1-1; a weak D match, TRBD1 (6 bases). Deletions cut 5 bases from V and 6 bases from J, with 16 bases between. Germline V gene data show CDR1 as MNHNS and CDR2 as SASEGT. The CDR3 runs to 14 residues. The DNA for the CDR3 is TGTGCCAGCAGTCCTCGACAGGAGGTTCCTGAAGCTTTCTTT. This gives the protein CASSPRQEVPEAFF.